Described below is a single T cell receptor beta chain sequence and its context. Trimming took 6 bases from V and 0 from J; bases not matched to a gene: 11. The CDR3 contains 16 residues. The germline V gene has CDR1 MNHNS and CDR2 SASEGT. This sample stems from a study of blood T cell repertoires in COVID-19. The overall study: Donors in the United States, Italy and Spain gave samples during acute or convalescent COVID-19. Nucleic acid was either cDNA or gDNA, and it came from T cells, B-cell-depleted T cells, or PBMCs.

In the original analysis: Quantification of nucleated cells was approximated via reference gene primer amplification. Method: immunoSEQ multiplex PCR; TCRdb's copy keeps in-frame clones and lacks some. V, J and clone size derive from that table, while D and trimming were established from the DNA sequence. The sample has approximately 100,000 clones, roughly 80% seen once. This receptor was taken from a man in his sixties with acute or convalescent COVID-19. Sequenced input: peripheral blood. The genes are TRBV6-1 and TRBJ2-7, with 7 positions matching TRBD1. CDR3 DNA sequence: TGTGCCAGCAGCGAACTTAGGGGGCTCAACTCCTACGAGCAGTACTTC. The encoded protein is CASSELRGLNSYEQYF.